The 14 T cell receptor beta chains below were found in one sample sequenced in a study of T cell changes during pregnancy in multiple sclerosis. Generated by immunoSEQ multiplex PCR, the TCRdb table keeps only in-frame clones and is missing some. The sample carries roughly 84,000 clones, around 93% recorded once. The source material was peripheral blood, sampled in the third trimester of pregnancy. These receptors originate from a female donor in good health, enrolled as a control in a pregnancy study.

The rearrangement uses TRBV2 and TRBJ2-5; possible D gene TRBD2, 6 bases. Germline V gives CDR1 SNHLY, CDR2 FYNNEI. Deletions cut 3 bases from V and 2 bases from J, with 10 bases between. This CDR3 spans 14 amino acids. The DNA for the CDR3 is TGTGCCAGCAGTGACAGGAGGGTACAAGAGACCCAGTACTTC. This codes for CASSDRRVQETQYF.

The chain is built from TRBV15 and TRBJ1-2; no reliable D call. The CDR3 is made up of 15 amino acids. Germline CDR1 reads LNHNV; CDR2 reads YYDKDF (reference sequence). With 0 bases removed from V and 8 bases from J, the gap between germline ends came to 16 bases. Written as DNA, the CDR3 is TGTGCCACCAGCAGAGATCTCGGCAGCGCTTCCGGCTACACCTTC. Translating it yields CATSRDLGSASGYTF. Combining the CDR3 with reference TRBV15 and TRBJ1-2 gives the whole variable domain DAMVIQNPRYQVTQFGKPVTLSCSQTLNHNVMYWYQQKSSQAPKLLFHYYDKDFNNEADTPDNFQSRRPNTSFCFLDIRSPGLGDTAMYLCATSRDLGSASGYTFGSGTRLTVV.

CDR3: CASSRTASNTEAFF. The CDR3 nucleotides read TGTGCCAGCAGTCGGACAGCAAGCAACACTGAAGCTTTCTTT. V is TRBV27 and J is TRBJ1-1; maybe TRBD1 (6 bases). Germline lookup yields CDR1 MNHEY and CDR2 SMNVEV (reference sequence). Trimming removed 5 bases at V and 2 bases at J, with 12 bases between. The CDR3 has 14 amino acids.

The genes are TRBV5-1 and TRBJ2-2; TRBD2 is a possible D gene (6 bases). This CDR3 has 16 residues. Germline CDR1 is SGHRS and CDR2 is YFSETQ. The V gene lost 4 bases and the J gene lost 5 bases, with 18 bases spanning the gap. In DNA, the CDR3 is TGCGCCAGCAGCGACGGGAGTAGGGGTTTGACCGGGGAGCTGTTTTTT. Its translation: CASSDGSRGLTGELFF.

The chain recombines TRBV28 with TRBJ2-1; possibly TRBD2 for D (5 bases). The V end was cut by 2 bases, the J end by 3 bases, with 8 bases between. The length of the CDR3 is 14 residues. The V gene's germline CDR1 is MDHEN and CDR2 SYDVKM. CDR3 residues: CASSLAGDYNEQFF. The CDR3 bases are TGTGCCAGCAGTTTAGCGGGCGACTACAATGAGCAGTTCTTC.

The rearrangement links TRBV21-1 to TRBJ1-1; the table assigns TRBD1, which was not confirmed against the DNA. TRBV21-1 is described as a pseudogene. This CDR3 is built from 14 residues. The DNA for the CDR3 is TGTGCCAGCACCGTGACAGGGTTTAATACTGAAGCTTTCTTT. Translating it yields CASTVTGFNTEAFF.

The CDR3: CASSLGLGGYEQYF. CDR3 in DNA: TGTGCCAGCAGCTTGGGTCTCGGGGGTTACGAGCAGTACTTC. The chain links TRBV5-5 to TRBJ2-7; a possible D gene is TRBD2 (6 bases). V gave up 0 bases and J gave up 4 bases, with 11 bases separating them. Looked up from germline, CDR1 is SGHKS and CDR2 is YYEKEE (reference sequence). The CDR3 has 14 residues.

The genes are TRBV5-4 and TRBJ1-2; unclear D gene. Germline V gives CDR1 SGHNT, CDR2 YYREEE (reference sequence). V was clipped by 4 bases and J by 3 bases, with 22 bases between them. CDR3 length equals 17 residues. The CDR3 bases are TGTGCCAGCAGCCGCCCTGGTGCGGGGATGGAGGACTATGGCTACACCTTC. It is translated as CASSRPGAGMEDYGYTF.

Note on this clone: This same CDR3 is encoded by further DNA sequences in the sample. The chain carries TRBV5-4 and TRBJ2-3, with D uncertain. The V end was cut by 0 bases, the J end by 1 base, with 3 bases between. Looked up from germline, CDR1 is SGHNT and CDR2 is YYREEE (reference sequence). This CDR3 has 13 amino acids. The CDR3 spells CASSLAGTDTQYF. Written as DNA, the CDR3 is TGTGCCAGCAGCTTGGCCGGCACAGATACGCAGTATTTT.

In regard to this clone: Other DNA sequences in this sample translate to the same CDR3. This sequence joins TRBV7-9 and TRBJ2-3; 7 bases line up with TRBD2. The V segment lost 4 bases and the J segment 1 base; nucleotides outside the gene matches: 5. The CDR3 is 15 residues long. CDR1 is SEHNR and CDR2 is FQNEAQ in the germline V gene (reference sequence). The chain's CDR3 is CASSWGGVGTDTQYF. The DNA for the CDR3 is TGTGCCAGCAGCTGGGGGGGGGTCGGCACAGATACGCAGTATTTT.

The chain combines TRBV6-1 with TRBJ2-7; 9 bases are a match to TRBD2. The CDR3 has 13 amino acids. Per the germline V gene, CDR1 is MNHNS and CDR2 is SASEGT. The junction had 2 bases not matched to a gene; V was cut back by 5 bases and J by 3 bases. CDR3 coding DNA: TGTGCCAGCAGTTTGACTAGCGGCTACGAGCAGTACTTC. Protein product: CASSLTSGYEQYF.

The chain is built from TRBV6-4 and TRBJ1-1, with D maybe TRBD1 (5 bases). The CDR3 contains 14 residues. Deletions cut 3 bases from V and 0 bases from J, with 8 bases between. The germline V gene encodes CDR1 MRHNA and CDR2 SNTAGT. CDR3: CASSEDNLNTEAFF. For the CDR3, the DNA is TGTGCCAGCAGTGAGGACAATCTGAACACTGAAGCTTTCTTT.

The chain couples TRBV29-1 to TRBJ2-3; 7 nucleotides match TRBD2. Germline V CDR1 and CDR2: SQVTM, ANQGSEA. The CDR3 has 14 residues. The J segment lost 3 bases and the V segment lost 4 bases, leaving 7 bases of the junction unmatched. The CDR3: CSVATSWGTDTQYF. DNA of the CDR3: TGCAGCGTTGCGACTAGCTGGGGGACAGATACGCAGTATTTT.

V usage is TRBV11-1 and J usage is TRBJ2-2; D call uncertain. The CDR3 consists of 14 residues. V lost 5 bases and J lost 4, with 11 bases in between. Germline V lookup: CDR1 SGHAT, CDR2 FQDESV (reference sequence). The CDR3 sequence is CASSQRLGTGELFF. In DNA form, the CDR3 reads TGTGCCAGCAGCCAAAGACTGGGCACCGGGGAGCTGTTTTTT.